This T cell receptor beta chain was profiled in a study of regulatory T cells in long-lasting Graves disease. Across the study: Patients met the persistent Graves' disease definition after over 5 years of antithyroid drugs with positive TSH receptor antibodies.

Study-level results: Newly diagnosed disease favored TRBV20-1 and TRBJ2-1 over persistent disease. Tissue studied was limited to peripheral blood, excluding thyroid tissue.

Time point of the sample: persistent/refractory GD, antithyroid drugs over 5 years with positive TRAb. PBMC RNA served as the TCR library source. CDR1 and CDR2 from the germline V gene are SGHAT and FQNNGV. The CDR3 consists of 15 residues. Trimming took off 8 bases at V and 2 bases at J, with 15 bases between the two ends. At least ten counts were recorded for this clonotype. What it binds is not known. CDR3-region Arm-PCR and iRepertoire HTBI primers produced the TCR beta libraries. TCRdb used MiXCR to reprocess the multiplex PCR reads, holding one entry per CDR3 protein. This table has almost 350,000 distinct CDR3 sequences, roughly 21% appearing once.

The chain recombines TRBV11-2 with TRBJ2-2; D is ambiguous. The source is a female donor with Graves disease. This specimen was peripheral blood mononuclear cells (PBMCs), taken when the disease was refractory, from a patient treated with antithyroid drugs. CDR3 sequence reads: CASRERLQNTGELFF. In DNA, the CDR3 is TGTGCCAGCCGCGAAAGACTCCAAAACACCGGGGAGCTGTTTTTT.